These 12 T cell receptor beta chains were all obtained from the same sample, sequenced in a study of beta chain features in type 1 diabetes. Every bit of the isolated RNA underwent reverse transcription, so sequencing read expressed TCRB transcripts. Using immunoSEQ multiplex PCR, the repertoire was profiled, and TCRdb retains in-frame clones only, with some absent. The data contain about 900,000 clones, 17% of them singletons. The sample comprised naive CD4+ T cells from blood. The source of these receptors is a woman aged 18-29 years in good health.

This clone was counted a few times. V gene TRBV4-2 combines with J gene TRBJ1-2; 9 bases agree with TRBD1. Unmatched junction bases numbered 11, after V lost 2 bases and J lost 4 bases. Germline-derived CDR1 and CDR2 are LGHNA and YNFKEQ. CDR3 size: 17 residues. CDR3 DNA: TGTGCCAGCAGCCAACCGCACGGCGGACAGGGGCCCTATGGCTACACCTTC. It yields the protein CASSQPHGGQGPYGYTF.

The V call is TRBV9, the J call TRBJ2-6, with D unresolved. With 0 bases removed from V and 4 bases from J, the gap between germline ends came to 11 bases. The germline gives CDR1 SGDLS, CDR2 YYNGEE. The CDR3 length is 16 residues. The CDR3 loop reads CASSVGRIGGANVLTF. The CDR3 DNA is TGTGCCAGCAGCGTAGGGCGGATAGGAGGGGCCAACGTCCTGACTTTC.

This chain uses TRBV6-6 with TRBJ2-7, with 8 nucleotides matching TRBD2. This CDR3 comprises 16 residues. V gave up 0 bases and J gave up 1 base; unmatched junction bases: 5. The germline V gene encodes CDR1 MNHNY and CDR2 SVGAGI (reference sequence). Written as DNA, the CDR3 is TGTGCCAGCAGTTACTCGGCGGGAGGTGCATCCTACGAGCAGTACTTC. Protein sequence: CASSYSAGGASYEQYF.

This clone was found a few times. The chain is built from TRBV5-1 and TRBJ2-7, with TRBD2 matching 8 bases. Germline trimming cut 2 bases from V and 0 bases from J; bases unmatched to any gene: 4. Germline-derived CDR1 and CDR2 are SGHRS and YFSETQ. This CDR3 is built from 15 residues. The CDR3 region is CASSFLAGDSYEQYF. The CDR3, as DNA: TGCGCCAGCAGCTTTCTAGCGGGTGACTCCTACGAGCAGTACTTC.

This sequence joins TRBV6-5 and TRBJ2-4; 9 bases agree with TRBD1. The CDR3 sequence is 15 residues long. Trimming took 8 bases from V and 0 from J; bases not matched to a gene: 5. The germline gives CDR1 MNHEY, CDR2 SVGAGI. For the CDR3, the DNA is TGTGCCAGCGCGCGGGGACAGGGAGCCAAAAACATTCAGTACTTC. This gives the protein CASARGQGAKNIQYF.

The chain links TRBV10-3 to TRBJ2-2; 9 positions agree with TRBD2. The V and J ends lost 5 bases and 6 bases, in that order; junction bases with no gene match: 7. Germline V gene sequence: CDR1 ENHRY, CDR2 SYGVKD. The CDR3 sequence is 15 residues long. As DNA, the CDR3 is TGTGCCATCAGTTTAGCGGGAGCGGGCCCCGGGGAGCTGTTTTTT. Encoded protein: CAISLAGAGPGELFF.

This clone was seen at least ten times. The genes are TRBV14 and TRBJ2-1, with 14 bases fitting TRBD2. V trimming: 1 base; J trimming: 6 bases; junction bases outside the gene matches: 2. The CDR3 covers 16 residues. Germline V gene data show CDR1 as SGHDN and CDR2 as FVKESK. This CDR3 is CASSQVGTSGSNEQFF. DNA of the CDR3: TGTGCCAGCAGCCAAGTGGGGACTAGCGGGAGCAATGAGCAGTTCTTC.

V usage is TRBV2 and J usage is TRBJ2-7; D is perhaps TRBD1 (5 bases). The V and J ends lost 6 bases and 2 bases respectively, with 17 bases between them. The CDR3 consists of 15 residues. CDR1 SNHLY and CDR2 FYNNEI come from the germline V gene. The CDR3 bases are TGTGCCAGCAGAAAGGGGCTAGAAATAGCCTACGAGCAGTACTTC. This gives the protein CASRKGLEIAYEQYF.

This clone turned up a few times. The chain uses TRBV6-1 and TRBJ2-4; 7 bases map to TRBD2. Losses at the gene ends were 1 base for V and 1 base for J; bases not matched to a gene: 10. The germline V gene encodes CDR1 MNHNS and CDR2 SASEGT. The CDR3 totals 18 residues. The CDR3 DNA reads as TGTGCCAGCAGTGAAGGTAGCGGGTGGGGTATGGCCAAAAACATTCAGTACTTC. This codes for CASSEGSGWGMAKNIQYF.

This clone was recorded a few times. V usage is TRBV15 and J usage is TRBJ2-2; 7 bases line up with TRBD1. V trimming: 1 base; J trimming: 1 base; junction bases outside the gene matches: 9. Germline CDR1 LNHNV, CDR2 YYDKDF (reference sequence). The CDR3 covers 18 residues. As DNA, the CDR3 is TGTGCCACCAGCAGAGGGACTCACAGGGGCAGGAACACCGGGGAGCTGTTTTTT. This gives the protein CATSRGTHRGRNTGELFF. The full variable domain, in which reference TRBV15 and TRBJ2-2 provide the parts outside the CDR3, is DAMVIQNPRYQVTQFGKPVTLSCSQTLNHNVMYWYQQKSSQAPKLLFHYYDKDFNNEADTPDNFQSRRPNTSFCFLDIRSPGLGDTAMYLCATSRGTHRGRNTGELFFGEGSRLTVL.

The gene calls are TRBV7-9 and TRBJ1-2; tentatively, D is TRBD1 (5 bases). V was shortened by 5 bases and J by 4 bases, with 17 bases between the two germline ends. Germline V gene data show CDR1 as SEHNR and CDR2 as FQNEAQ (reference sequence). The length of the CDR3 is 15 residues. The CDR3 sequence is CASSHQPRGTYGYTF. The CDR3 DNA reads TGTGCCAGCAGCCACCAACCTAGGGGTACCTATGGCTACACCTTC.

This clone was observed a few times. This chain uses TRBV5-1 with TRBJ2-5; no definite D call. Germline lookup yields CDR1 SGHRS and CDR2 YFSETQ. V lost 4 bases and J lost 1, with 11 bases in between. The CDR3 totals 14 residues. CDR3 coding DNA: TGCGCCAGCAGCCCGCACAGTCGCCAAGAGACCCAGTACTTC. As protein: CASSPHSRQETQYF.